This record covers a single T cell receptor (beta chain). Its target is unknown. The sample is drawn from a study of regulatory T cells in long-lasting Graves disease. Study information: For a period under 3 months, newly diagnosed Graves' patients had taken antithyroid drugs. Findings and limits, study-wide: Persistent disease exhibited a predilection for TRBV28, TRBJ1-2 and TRBJ2-5.

Trimming cost V 0 bases and J 6 bases, with 21 bases left between them. The germline CDR1 and CDR2 sequences are LGHNA and YNFKEQ. This CDR3 is 18 amino acids long. CDR3-region Arm-PCR and iRepertoire HTBI primers produced the TCR beta libraries. TCRdb ran MiXCR on the multiplex PCR reads and lists one entry per CDR3 protein. The profile shows roughly 610,000 distinct CDR3 sequences, 15% to 20% of them singletons. Time point noted: newly diagnosed GD, antithyroid drugs for less than 3 months. With RNA extracted from PBMCs as input, the TCR library was made. This sample was shared with a second study, whose subject was T cells in Graves' hyperthyroidism and ophthalmopathy. That paper notes: With the HTBI primer set, the TCR CDR3 went through a first round of RT-PCR. Most expanded thyroid clonotypes above 0.001 also appeared in blood.

The chain combines TRBV4-2 with TRBJ2-1; TRBD2 might be the D (5 bases). This TCR came from a woman in her 30s with Graves disease. The sample consisted of peripheral blood mononuclear cells (PBMCs), taken at new diagnosis, from a patient treated with antithyroid drugs. The CDR3 DNA is TGTGCCAGCAGCCAAGATCCGAGGAAAACTGACTACTTCAATGAGCAGTTCTTC. Encoded protein: CASSQDPRKTDYFNEQFF.